Sequencing of this T cell receptor beta chain was carried out in a study of T-cell memory formation after mild COVID-19. Per germline, CDR1 MNHEY and CDR2 SVGAGI. The CDR3 runs 13 residues. V was shortened by 7 bases and J by 4 bases, with 13 bases between the two germline ends. This clonotype turned up a few times. One entry per CDR3 protein, called by TCRdb with MiXCR from the 5' RACE reads. The sample holds more than 250,000 distinct CDR3 sequences; around 15% are singletons and the top ten take 22%. The source is a man between 18 and 35 years old who had mild COVID-19 (a few samples of this study predate the infection). Cell type and time point are not known. The sample taken for sequencing was PBMCs or a T cell subset sorted from them (not recorded which). This chain links TRBV6-5 with TRBJ1-1; D gene ambiguous. This CDR3 is CASTRERGTEAFF. In DNA form, the CDR3 reads TGTGCCAGCACGCGGGAGCGCGGCACTGAAGCTTTCTTT.